A single sample gave rise to the 23 T cell receptor beta chains below, sequenced in a study of response to subunit inactivated influenza vaccine. TCRdb used MiXCR to reprocess the RT-PCR reads, holding one entry per CDR3 protein. Among 450,000 to 600,000 distinct CDR3 sequences, approximately 16% were seen once, and the ten largest hold 3%. Specimen: CD4+ T cells sorted from PBMCs, collected about 24 months after vaccination. These receptors all stem from a man aged 45 to 70 who received an inactivated influenza vaccine.

The V and J genes are TRBV6-1 and TRBJ1-2, with D hard to call. Germline CDR1 MNHNS, CDR2 SASEGT. The length of the CDR3 is 15 residues. Trimming removed 6 bases from V and 4 bases from J, with 18 bases in between. In nucleotides, the CDR3 is TGTGCCAGCAGCCGTACCTCCAGGAGTCCCTATGGCTACACCTTC. Translating it yields CASSRTSRSPYGYTF.

A few counts support this clonotype. The chain combines TRBV6-1 with TRBJ2-1, with 13 nucleotides matching TRBD2. The CDR3 runs 15 residues. Germline lookup yields CDR1 MNHNS and CDR2 SASEGT. Trimming took 4 bases from V and 7 from J; bases not matched to a gene: 4. The CDR3 is CASSAGLAGENEQFF. CDR3 sequence (DNA): TGTGCCAGCAGTGCCGGACTAGCGGGAGAGAATGAGCAGTTCTTC.

This chain connects TRBV6-1 to TRBJ1-1; D unresolved. The V end was cut by 7 bases, the J end by 6 bases, with 18 bases between. The germline gives CDR1 MNHNS, CDR2 SASEGT. This CDR3 contains 14 residues. DNA for the CDR3: TGTGCCAGCACCCTAGCCGGGTCGGGCGCTGAAGCTTTCTTT. It specifies CASTLAGSGAEAFF.

This clonotype has a handful of counts. The chain joins TRBV11-2 to TRBJ2-7, with no clear D. V shed 0 bases and J shed 4 bases, with 13 bases lying between them. This CDR3 is built from 15 residues. In germline, CDR1 is SGHAT, CDR2 FQNNGV. The CDR3 coding sequence is TGTGCCAGCAGCTTAGATCAAGGCAGGTATTACGAGCAGTACTTC. Encoded protein: CASSLDQGRYYEQYF.

The chain recombines TRBV20-1 with TRBJ2-3, with D possibly matching TRBD2 (6 bases). Germline V gene sequence: CDR1 DFQATT, CDR2 SNEGSKA (reference sequence). The CDR3 is 15 residues long. The V end lost 5 bases, the J end lost 5 bases, and 20 bases lay between the germline ends. This chain's CDR3 is CSAPQTTGRLDTQYF. DNA for the CDR3: TGCAGTGCTCCTCAAACTACCGGGAGATTAGATACGCAGTATTTT.

This clonotype has just a few counts. The V and J genes are TRBV20-1 and TRBJ1-2, with D perhaps TRBD1 (6 bases). The CDR3 is 14 residues long. Germline CDR1 reads DFQATT; CDR2 reads SNEGSKA (reference sequence). V was shortened by 6 bases and J by 0 bases, with 14 bases between the two germline ends. CDR3 coding DNA: TGCAGTGCCAAGGGGGGGCCAGCTAACTATGGCTACACCTTC. Its protein product is CSAKGGPANYGYTF.

By sample fraction, this clonotype is medium-sized. V is TRBV5-1 and J is TRBJ2-7, with 9 bases matching TRBD1. The CDR3 length is 15 residues. V lost 3 bases and J lost 0; bases outside the gene matches: 4. The germline gives CDR1 SGHRS, CDR2 YFSETQ. CDR3 in DNA: TGCGCCAGCAGCTACGGACAGGGGTCCTCCTACGAGCAGTACTTC. Encoded protein: CASSYGQGSSYEQYF.

This clonotype occurred a few times. The chain joins TRBV29-1 to TRBJ2-5, with no clear D. This CDR3 has 14 residues. V lost 1 base and J 1 base, leaving 10 bases between the germline ends. Per germline, CDR1 SQVTM and CDR2 ANQGSEA. CDR3 sequence (DNA): TGCAGCGTTGAAGTGACTTTAGTCCAAGAGACCCAGTACTTC. Encoded protein: CSVEVTLVQETQYF.

The sample holds many counts of this clonotype. This rearrangement joins TRBV5-1 to TRBJ2-4; D uncertain. Trimming stripped 0 bases from V and 5 bases from J, with 6 bases between. Per the germline V gene, CDR1 is SGHRS and CDR2 is YFSETQ. The CDR3 length is 13 residues. CDR3 bases: TGCGCCAGCAGCTTGGCTGGGGAAAACATTCAGTACTTC. It translates to CASSLAGENIQYF.

The chain is built from TRBV20-1 and TRBJ1-2; D perhaps matches TRBD1 (5 bases). There are 16 residues in the CDR3. V was cut by 0 bases and J by 0 bases, with 14 bases left in between. The germline V gene has CDR1 DFQATT and CDR2 SNEGSKA (reference sequence). This CDR3 is CSARDPLREANYGYTF. For the CDR3, the DNA is TGCAGTGCTAGAGACCCCCTCAGGGAAGCTAACTATGGCTACACCTTC.

This clonotype was counted between two and nine times. This chain joins TRBV4-2 and TRBJ2-3; D is perhaps TRBD1 (6 bases). Trimming took off 2 bases at V and 4 bases at J, with 7 bases between the two ends. The CDR3 runs to 13 residues. From germline, CDR1 is LGHNA and CDR2 YNFKEQ. CDR3 in amino acids: CASSQRTADTQYF. For the CDR3, the DNA is TGTGCCAGCAGCCAAAGGACAGCAGATACGCAGTATTTT.

This clonotype appeared a single time. V usage is TRBV20-1 and J usage is TRBJ2-2; 8 bases map to TRBD1. CDR1 is DFQATT, CDR2 SNEGSKA, per germline (reference sequence). The CDR3 totals 13 residues. V dropped 6 bases and J dropped 6; count of bases not matched to a gene: 6. The CDR3 nucleotides are TGCAGTGCGGGGCGACAGGGGCCCGGGGAGCTGTTTTTT. It translates to CSAGRQGPGELFF.

The sample holds a few counts of this clonotype. V is TRBV5-1 and J is TRBJ2-2; 10 positions match TRBD1. Germline V gene data show CDR1 as SGHRS and CDR2 as YFSETQ. The CDR3 has 15 residues. Germline trimming cut 4 bases from V and 5 bases from J; bases unmatched to any gene: 5. The CDR3 DNA is TGCGCCAGCAGCGCCGGGACAGGGGTTACCGGGGAGCTGTTTTTT. This codes for CASSAGTGVTGELFF.

V gene TRBV4-3 combines with J gene TRBJ2-1; D remains ambiguous. V lost 4 bases and J 2 bases, leaving 6 bases between the germline ends. The CDR3 totals 13 residues. From germline, CDR1 is LGHNA and CDR2 YSLEER. This CDR3 is CASSRETYNEQFF. Written as DNA, the CDR3 is TGCGCCAGCAGCCGAGAAACCTACAATGAGCAGTTCTTC.

The chain uses TRBV15 and TRBJ1-1; a weak D match, TRBD1 (6 bases). Per germline, CDR1 LNHNV and CDR2 YYDKDF (reference sequence). V dropped 0 bases and J dropped 11 bases, with 10 bases sitting between them. The CDR3 length is 12 residues. The CDR3: CATSREQGGAFF. CDR3 coding DNA: TGTGCCACCAGCAGAGAACAGGGAGGGGCTTTCTTT. The whole variable domain, remainder taken from reference TRBV15 and TRBJ1-1, is DAMVIQNPRYQVTQFGKPVTLSCSQTLNHNVMYWYQQKSSQAPKLLFHYYDKDFNNEADTPDNFQSRRPNTSFCFLDIRSPGLGDTAMYLCATSREQGGAFFGQGTRLTVV.

This clonotype was observed a handful of times. The chain employs TRBV7-8 and TRBJ2-1; 10 positions agree with TRBD2. This CDR3 comprises 15 residues. V shed 1 base, J shed 6 bases, and the junction held 3 bases outside the gene matches. Germline V CDR1 and CDR2: SGHVS, FQNEAQ. The CDR3: CASSLGRLAGNEQFF. In DNA form, the CDR3 reads TGTGCCAGCAGCTTAGGCAGACTAGCGGGCAATGAGCAGTTCTTC.

This clonotype was seen at least ten times. The V gene is TRBV4-2, the J gene TRBJ1-2; D remains ambiguous. V was shortened by 0 bases and J by 4 bases, with 6 bases between the two germline ends. The CDR3 totals 13 residues. Germline CDR1 reads LGHNA; CDR2 reads YNFKEQ. This CDR3 is CASSQDPGYGYTF. The CDR3 DNA reads TGTGCCAGCAGCCAAGACCCGGGCTATGGCTACACCTTC.

This clonotype appeared a few times. V is TRBV5-1 and J is TRBJ2-2; D is unclear. Between the trimmed V and J ends, which lost 0 bases and 6 bases, there was a span of 9 bases. Germline CDR1 and CDR2: SGHRS and YFSETQ. CDR3 length equals 14 residues. In nucleotides, the CDR3 is TGCGCCAGCAGCTTGGATGCAGCCCCCGGGGAGCTGTTTTTT. Its translation is CASSLDAAPGELFF.

This clonotype was seen ten or more times. The rearrangement uses TRBV29-1 and TRBJ1-5, with 7 nucleotides matching TRBD1. The germline gives CDR1 SQVTM, CDR2 ANQGSEA. The CDR3 covers 14 residues. The V segment lost 7 bases and the J segment 2 bases; nucleotides outside the gene matches: 8. CDR3 in DNA: TGCAGCGCTGTCGGGACAGACGGCAATCAGCCCCAGCATTTT. Its translation is CSAVGTDGNQPQHF.

This clonotype was seen a few times. The J gene is TRBJ2-2, the V gene TRBV6-2 or TRBV6-3; the match to TRBD2 covers 14 bases. The CDR3 contains 16 residues. Trimming cost V 6 bases and J 6 bases; bases outside gene matches: 6. Germline CDR1 MNHEY, CDR2 SVGEGT. The CDR3 bases are TGTGCCAGCAGGCCCGGGACTAGCGGGAGTGCCGGGGAGCTGTTTTTT. Translating it yields CASRPGTSGSAGELFF.

This clonotype was seen a handful of times. The V call is TRBV6-2 or TRBV6-3, the J call TRBJ2-2, with 7 bases lining up with TRBD2. Germline V gene sequence: CDR1 MNHEY, CDR2 SVGEGT. The CDR3 contains 13 residues. V was clipped by 7 bases and J by 6 bases; unmatched bases: 5. The CDR3 DNA is TGTGCCAGCAAAGGGAGGGCCGCCGGGGAGCTGTTTTTT. Translated, it gives CASKGRAAGELFF.

The chain carries TRBV27 and TRBJ1-2, with D possibly being TRBD1 (5 bases). The CDR3 runs 15 residues. The V gene's germline CDR1 is MNHEY and CDR2 SMNVEV (reference sequence). The ends were cut back, 1 base at V and 3 bases at J, with 12 bases in the middle. The DNA of the CDR3 is TGTGCCAGCAGTTTATACGGCAGGGTGGACTATGGCTACACCTTC. It codes for CASSLYGRVDYGYTF.

This clonotype has at least ten counts. The genes are TRBV27 and TRBJ1-5; no firm D call. The V gene's germline CDR1 is MNHEY and CDR2 SMNVEV (reference sequence). The CDR3 has 13 residues. The ends were cut back, 6 bases at V and 0 bases at J, with 6 bases in the middle. The CDR3 region has the DNA TGTGCCAGCAGACACAATAGCAATCAGCCCCAGCATTTT. It codes for CASRHNSNQPQHF.